These 20 T cell receptor beta chains were all obtained from the same sample, sequenced in a study of shared clonotypes between healthy human individuals. Sequencing was performed with immunoSEQ multiplex PCR; in TCRdb, only in-frame clones are kept and a portion is missing. The table has about 680,000 clones, around 92% seen once. Selected positively for CCR7 and CD45RO-negative, naive CD8 cells excluded terminally differentiated effector memory CD45RA+ cells. Sequencing was done on a sample of naive CD8+ T cells sorted from blood. Source of these receptors: a young man in good health.

The chain recombines TRBV7-2 with TRBJ2-7; D is ambiguous. CDR1 SGHTA and CDR2 FQGNSA come from the germline V gene. The CDR3 runs to 19 residues. V lost 2 bases and J lost 3, with 26 bases in between. The CDR3 region has the DNA TGTGCCAGCAGCTTACGCGGTGTAGGGAACTCTTATCTCAGCTACGAGCAGTACTTC. This sequence encodes CASSLRGVGNSYLSYEQYF.

This sequence joins TRBV6-5 and TRBJ2-6, with a possible D match to TRBD2 (6 bases). Germline V gene lookup returns CDR1 MNHEY and CDR2 SVGAGI. The V end was cut by 3 bases, the J end by 1 base, with 7 bases between. CDR3 size: 15 residues. CDR3 DNA: TGTGCCAGCAGTTATGGAGGGTCTGGGGCCAACGTCCTGACTTTC. Translation: CASSYGGSGANVLTF.

The rearrangement uses TRBV19 and TRBJ1-2; 9 bases align to TRBD1. CDR1 is LNHDA and CDR2 is SQIVND in the germline V gene (reference sequence). The CDR3 is made up of 14 amino acids. J was trimmed by 3 bases and V by 9 bases; bases with no gene match: 8. The chain's CDR3 is CASRRDRDYYGYTF. The DNA of the CDR3 is TGTGCCAGCCGTAGGGACAGGGATTACTATGGCTACACCTTC.

The chain couples TRBV7-6 to TRBJ2-5; 9 bases agree with TRBD2. V was clipped by 5 bases and J by 5 bases; unmatched bases: 12. Germline CDR1 and CDR2: SGHVS and FNYEAQ. CDR3 size: 16 residues. CDR3 in amino acids: CASSPPGGRAWETQYF. The DNA for the CDR3 is TGTGCCAGCAGCCCACCGGGCGGGAGGGCCTGGGAGACCCAGTACTTC. Variable domain in full (rest from reference TRBV7-6 and TRBJ2-5): GAGVSQSPRYKVTKRGQDVALRCDPISGHVSLYWYRQALGQGPEFLTYFNYEAQQDKSGLPNDRFSAERPEGSISTLTIQRTEQRDSAMYRCASSPPGGRAWETQYFGPGTRLLVL.

This clone has only one observation. The chain carries TRBV5-1 and TRBJ2-1; possibly TRBD2 for D (5 bases). Trimming took off 0 bases at V and 6 bases at J, with 10 bases between the two ends. CDR3 length: 14 residues. CDR1 and CDR2 (germline): SGHRS, YFSETQ. This CDR3 reads CASSLAGVLNEQFF. CDR3 in DNA: TGCGCCAGCAGCTTGGCCGGGGTCCTCAATGAGCAGTTCTTC.

This clone was seen once. V is TRBV6-5 and J is TRBJ1-2, with no clear D. The CDR3 runs 14 residues. Trimming left V 2 bases short and J 3 bases short, with 10 bases between. Germline CDR1 reads MNHEY; CDR2 reads SVGAGI. The CDR3 coding sequence is TGTGCCAGCAGTTACCTCGGCGGGTACTATGGCTACACCTTC. It specifies CASSYLGGYYGYTF.

The chain couples TRBV7-8 to TRBJ2-2; a weak D match, TRBD1 (6 bases). CDR1 is SGHVS and CDR2 is FQNEAQ in the germline V gene. This CDR3 contains 15 residues. The germline V and J ends were trimmed by 9 bases and 2 bases, with 16 bases remaining between them. CDR3 loop: CASNAGTPNTGELFF. The CDR3 coding sequence is TGTGCCAGTAACGCCGGGACACCCAACACCGGGGAGCTGTTTTTT.

CDR3 sequence reads: CASSLEGFGPGLAGVEQFF. CDR3 nucleotide sequence: TGCGCCAGCAGCCTCGAGGGGTTTGGACCGGGACTAGCGGGAGTTGAGCAGTTCTTC. V gene TRBV5-1 combines with J gene TRBJ2-1; 14 bases are a match to TRBD2. Germline V lookup: CDR1 SGHRS, CDR2 YFSETQ. The J segment lost 9 bases and the V segment lost 4 bases, leaving 18 bases of the junction unmatched. The CDR3 consists of 19 residues.

The chain is built from TRBV7-2 and TRBJ1-5; 8 bases agree with TRBD1. CDR3 length: 17 residues. Germline assignment: CDR1 SGHTA and CDR2 FQGNSA. The V segment lost 5 bases and the J segment 10 bases; nucleotides outside the gene matches: 19. The chain's CDR3 is CASSEAGGIDWGRPQHF. The DNA of the CDR3 is TGTGCCAGCAGCGAAGCAGGGGGCATCGATTGGGGACGACCCCAGCATTTT.

CDR3 amino acids: CASSAGQKSAFF. The DNA for the CDR3 is TGTGCCAGCAGTGCCGGACAGAAGTCGGCTTTCTTT. The genes are TRBV6-4 and TRBJ1-1; possible D gene TRBD1, 6 bases. Germline V gene data show CDR1 as MRHNA and CDR2 as SNTAGT. Trimming pared 4 bases from V and 11 bases from J, leaving 14 bases between. The CDR3 consists of 12 residues.

The chain recombines TRBV4-1 with TRBJ2-1; D unresolved. Trimming left V 1 base short and J 3 bases short, with 10 bases between. Germline-derived CDR1 and CDR2 are MGHRA and YSYEKL. The CDR3 is made up of 15 amino acids. The CDR3: CASSQGGNNYNEQFF. In DNA form, the CDR3 reads TGCGCCAGCAGCCAAGGTGGGAACAACTACAATGAGCAGTTCTTC.

This chain joins TRBV5-4 and TRBJ1-2; TRBD1 might be the D (5 bases). CDR1 is SGHNT and CDR2 is YYREEE in the germline V gene (reference sequence). The V and J ends lost 9 bases and 8 bases respectively, with 29 bases between them. The CDR3 length is 16 residues. CDR3 in amino acids: CATEQDTGGVVWGYTF. CDR3 bases: TGTGCCACCGAACAGGACACCGGGGGTGTGGTGTGGGGCTACACCTTC. Combining the CDR3 with reference TRBV5-4 and TRBJ1-2 gives the whole variable domain ETGVTQSPTHLIKTRGQQVTLRCSSQSGHNTVSWYQQALGQGPQFIFQYYREEENGRGNFPPRFSGLQFPNYSSELNVNALELDDSALYLCATEQDTGGVVWGYTFGSGTRLTVV.

The chain has TRBV7-9 and TRBJ2-1; D is possibly TRBD1 or TRBD2 (5 bases each). The V end lost 0 bases, the J end lost 10 bases, and 16 bases lay between the germline ends. CDR1 SEHNR and CDR2 FQNEAQ come from the germline V gene (reference sequence). CDR3 length equals 15 residues. CDR3 sequence (DNA): TGTGCCAGCAGCTTAGCGGGGGAGCGTGAACCCGAGCAGTTCTTC. It codes for CASSLAGEREPEQFF.

The count of this clone is one. The rearrangement uses TRBV7-8 and TRBJ2-2, with D hard to call. Trimming took off 5 bases at V and 2 bases at J, with 9 bases between the two ends. Germline CDR1 SGHVS, CDR2 FQNEAQ. CDR3 length: 14 residues. CDR3 sequence reads: CASSADGNTGELFF. In nucleotides, the CDR3 is TGTGCCAGCAGCGCCGACGGAAACACCGGGGAGCTGTTTTTT. The full variable domain, its missing parts supplied by reference TRBV7-8 and TRBJ2-2, is GAGVSQSPRYKVAKRGQDVALRCDPISGHVSLFWYQQALGQGPEFLTYFQNEAQLDKSGLPSDRFFAERPEGSVSTLKIQRTQQEDSAVYLCASSADGNTGELFFGEGSRLTVL.

The chain combines TRBV4-1 with TRBJ2-7; 10 nucleotides match TRBD2. With 4 bases clipped from V and 3 bases from J, the junction kept 3 bases outside the gene matches. The length of the CDR3 is 14 residues. Germline loops: CDR1 MGHRA, CDR2 YSYEKL. CDR3 sequence reads: CASSPIAGGYEQYF. CDR3 DNA: TGCGCCAGCAGCCCCATAGCGGGAGGCTACGAGCAGTACTTC.

This clone came up once. The V gene is TRBV6-6, the J gene TRBJ2-1, with D possibly being TRBD1 (6 bases). CDR1 is MNHNY and CDR2 is SVGAGI in the germline V gene (reference sequence). CDR3 length: 15 amino acids. Trimming took off 0 bases at V and 3 bases at J, with 9 bases between the two ends. CDR3 sequence reads: CASSYSPGVYNEQFF. Written as DNA, the CDR3 is TGTGCCAGCAGTTACTCGCCAGGGGTCTACAATGAGCAGTTCTTC.

In the case of this clone: The sample contains more than one DNA sequence encoding this CDR3. The chain combines TRBV2 with TRBJ2-3; no definite D call. Trimming left V 3 bases short and J 3 bases short, with 1 base between. Germline V lookup: CDR1 SNHLY, CDR2 FYNNEI. CDR3 length: 11 amino acids. The CDR3 loop is CASSETDTQYF. CDR3 bases: TGTGCCAGCAGTGAGACAGATACGCAGTATTTT.

J is TRBJ2-7 and V is TRBV19; D is ambiguous. From germline, CDR1 is LNHDA and CDR2 SQIVND (reference sequence). The germline V and J ends were trimmed by 0 bases and 4 bases, with 10 bases remaining between them. The CDR3 consists of 14 residues. CDR3 sequence: CASSIEGRVYEQYF. The CDR3 region has the DNA TGTGCCAGTAGTATAGAAGGCAGAGTGTACGAGCAGTACTTC.

The chain recombines TRBV13 with TRBJ2-5; 8 bases fit TRBD2. Germline lookup yields CDR1 PRHDT and CDR2 FYEKMQ (reference sequence). The J segment lost 2 bases and the V segment lost 5 bases, leaving 10 bases of the junction unmatched. There are 16 residues in the CDR3. The CDR3 bases are TGTGCCAGCAGCACGGCAGAGACTAGCGAACAAGAGACCCAGTACTTC. Its translation: CASSTAETSEQETQYF. Drawing the rest from reference TRBV13 and TRBJ2-5, the complete variable domain is AAGVIQSPRHLIKEKRETATLKCYPIPRHDTVYWYQQGPGQDPQFLISFYEKMQSDKGSIPDRFSAQQFSDYHSELNMSSLELGDSALYFCASSTAETSEQETQYFGPGTRLLVL.

J is TRBJ2-2 and V is TRBV11-2, with D perhaps assigned TRBD1 or TRBD2 (6 bases each). Trimming pared 5 bases from V and 0 bases from J, leaving 22 bases between. This CDR3 region has 19 residues. The germline V gene encodes CDR1 SGHAT and CDR2 FQNNGV. The CDR3 nucleotides are TGTGCCAGCAGCCTCGGGTGGGGGGCTCCCTCCCCGAACACCGGGGAGCTGTTTTTT. This codes for CASSLGWGAPSPNTGELFF.